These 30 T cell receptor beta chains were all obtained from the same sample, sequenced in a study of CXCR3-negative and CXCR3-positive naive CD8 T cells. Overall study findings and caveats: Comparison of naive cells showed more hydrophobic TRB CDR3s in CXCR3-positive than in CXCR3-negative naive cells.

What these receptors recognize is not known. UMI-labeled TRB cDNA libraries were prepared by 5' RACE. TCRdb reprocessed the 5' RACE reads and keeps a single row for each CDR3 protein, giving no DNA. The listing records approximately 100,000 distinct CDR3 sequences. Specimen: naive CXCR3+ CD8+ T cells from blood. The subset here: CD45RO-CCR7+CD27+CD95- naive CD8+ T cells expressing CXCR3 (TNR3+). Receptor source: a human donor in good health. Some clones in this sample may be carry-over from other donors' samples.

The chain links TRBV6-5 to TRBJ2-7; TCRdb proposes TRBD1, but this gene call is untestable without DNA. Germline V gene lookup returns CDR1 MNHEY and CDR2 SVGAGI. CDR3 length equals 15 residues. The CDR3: CASSYFAGETYEQYF.

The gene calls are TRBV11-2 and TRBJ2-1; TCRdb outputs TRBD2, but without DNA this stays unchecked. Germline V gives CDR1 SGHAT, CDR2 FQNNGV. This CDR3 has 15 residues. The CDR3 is CASSQRWPEPNEQFF.

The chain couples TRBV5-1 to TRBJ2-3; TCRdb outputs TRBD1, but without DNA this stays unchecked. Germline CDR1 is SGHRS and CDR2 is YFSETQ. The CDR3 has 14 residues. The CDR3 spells CASSPAGAPDTQYF.

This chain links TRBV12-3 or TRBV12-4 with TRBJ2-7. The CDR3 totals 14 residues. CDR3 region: CASSLLTEWSEQYF.

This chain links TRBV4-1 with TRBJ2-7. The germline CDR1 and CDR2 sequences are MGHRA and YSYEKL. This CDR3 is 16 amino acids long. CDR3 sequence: CASSQDFRWRMDEQYF.

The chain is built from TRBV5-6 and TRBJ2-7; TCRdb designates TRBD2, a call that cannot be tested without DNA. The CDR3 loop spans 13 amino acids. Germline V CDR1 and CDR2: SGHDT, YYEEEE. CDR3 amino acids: CASSLVSGDEQYF.

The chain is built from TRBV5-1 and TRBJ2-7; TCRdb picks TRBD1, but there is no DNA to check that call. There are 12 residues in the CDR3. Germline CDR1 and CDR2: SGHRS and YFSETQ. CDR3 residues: CASSQGDYEQYF.

CDR3: CASSLGTGANTEAFF. The rearrangement links TRBV7-8 to TRBJ1-1; the D gene TCRdb calls, TRBD1, cannot be checked with no DNA. Germline V gives CDR1 SGHVS, CDR2 FQNEAQ. The CDR3 is 15 residues long.

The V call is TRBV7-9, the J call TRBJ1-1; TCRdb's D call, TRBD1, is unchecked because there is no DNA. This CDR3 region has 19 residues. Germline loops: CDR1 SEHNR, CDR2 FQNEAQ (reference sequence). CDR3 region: CASSLETIRDRGPGTEAFF.

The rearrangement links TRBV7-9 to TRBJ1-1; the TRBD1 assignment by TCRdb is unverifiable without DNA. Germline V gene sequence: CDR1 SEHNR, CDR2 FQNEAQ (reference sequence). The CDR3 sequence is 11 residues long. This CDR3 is CASSDRPGAFF.

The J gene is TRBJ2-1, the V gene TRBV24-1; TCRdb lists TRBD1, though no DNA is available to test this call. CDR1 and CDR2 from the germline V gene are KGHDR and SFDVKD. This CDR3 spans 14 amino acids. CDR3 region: CATSPLGSYNEQFF.

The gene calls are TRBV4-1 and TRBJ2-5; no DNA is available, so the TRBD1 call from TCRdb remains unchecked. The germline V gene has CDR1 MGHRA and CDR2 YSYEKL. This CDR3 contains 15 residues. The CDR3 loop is CASSQAGGFLETQYF.

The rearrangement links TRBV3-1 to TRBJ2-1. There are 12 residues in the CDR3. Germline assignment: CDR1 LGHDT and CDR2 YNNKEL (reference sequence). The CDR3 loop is CASSQDSPEQFF.

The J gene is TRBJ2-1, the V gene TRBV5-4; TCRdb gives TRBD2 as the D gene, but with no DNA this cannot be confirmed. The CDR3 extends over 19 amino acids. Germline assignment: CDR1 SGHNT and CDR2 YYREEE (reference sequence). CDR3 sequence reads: CASSLAGLAGGSSYNEQFF.

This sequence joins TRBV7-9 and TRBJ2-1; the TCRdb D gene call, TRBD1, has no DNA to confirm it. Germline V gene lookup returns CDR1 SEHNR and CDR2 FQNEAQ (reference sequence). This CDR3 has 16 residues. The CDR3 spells CASSLDWTDSYNEQFF.

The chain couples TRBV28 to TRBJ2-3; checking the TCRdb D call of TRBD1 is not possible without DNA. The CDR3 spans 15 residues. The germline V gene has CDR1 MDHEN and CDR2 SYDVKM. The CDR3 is CASRAGQTYTDTQYF.

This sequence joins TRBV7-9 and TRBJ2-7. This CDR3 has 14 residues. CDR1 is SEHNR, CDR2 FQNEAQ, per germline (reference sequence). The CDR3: CASSLSGQYYEQYF. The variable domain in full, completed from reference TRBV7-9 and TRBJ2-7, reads DTGVSQNPRHKITKRGQNVTFRCDPISEHNRLYWYRQTLGQGPEFLTYFQNEAQLEKSRLLSDRFSAERPKGSFSTLEIQRTEQGDSAMYLCASSLSGQYYEQYFGPGTRLTVT.

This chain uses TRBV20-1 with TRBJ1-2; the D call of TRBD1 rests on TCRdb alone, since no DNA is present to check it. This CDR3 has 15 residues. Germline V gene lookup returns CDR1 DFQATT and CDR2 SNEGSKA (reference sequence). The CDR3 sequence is CSARVPGQGNYGYTF.

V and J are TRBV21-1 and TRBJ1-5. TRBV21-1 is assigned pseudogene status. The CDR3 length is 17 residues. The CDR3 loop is CASSKAILRVSNQPQHF.

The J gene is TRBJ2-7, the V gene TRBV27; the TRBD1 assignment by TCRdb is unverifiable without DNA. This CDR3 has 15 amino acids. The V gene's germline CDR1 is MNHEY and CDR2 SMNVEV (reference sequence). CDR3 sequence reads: CASSSTGRIAYEQYF.

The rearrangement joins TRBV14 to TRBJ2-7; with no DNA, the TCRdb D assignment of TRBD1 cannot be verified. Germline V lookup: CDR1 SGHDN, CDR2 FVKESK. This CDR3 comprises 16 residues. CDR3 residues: CASSQDPGTGDYEQYF.

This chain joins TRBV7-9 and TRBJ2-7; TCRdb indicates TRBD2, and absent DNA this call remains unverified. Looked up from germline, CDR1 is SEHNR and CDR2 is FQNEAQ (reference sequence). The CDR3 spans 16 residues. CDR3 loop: CASSLAGGTSSYEQYF.

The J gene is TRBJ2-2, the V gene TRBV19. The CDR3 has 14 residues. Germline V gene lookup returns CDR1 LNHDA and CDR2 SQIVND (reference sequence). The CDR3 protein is CASSIAFSTGELFF.

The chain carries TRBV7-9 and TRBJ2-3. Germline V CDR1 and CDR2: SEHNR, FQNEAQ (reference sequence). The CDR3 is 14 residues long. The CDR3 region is CASSLGSGTDTQYF.

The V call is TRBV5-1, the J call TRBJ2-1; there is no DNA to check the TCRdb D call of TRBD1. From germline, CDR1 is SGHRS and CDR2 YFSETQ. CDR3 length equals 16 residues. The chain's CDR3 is CASSLDTAGPYNEQFF.

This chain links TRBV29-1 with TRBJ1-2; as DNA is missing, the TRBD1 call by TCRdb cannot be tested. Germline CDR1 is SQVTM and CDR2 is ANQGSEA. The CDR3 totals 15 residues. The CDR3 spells CSVEDLDRINYGYTF.

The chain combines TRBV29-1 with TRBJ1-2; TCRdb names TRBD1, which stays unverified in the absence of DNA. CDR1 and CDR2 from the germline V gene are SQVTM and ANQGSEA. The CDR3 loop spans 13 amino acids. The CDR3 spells CSVTGQGGYGYTF. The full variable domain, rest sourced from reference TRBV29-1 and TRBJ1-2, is SAVISQKPSRDICQRGTSLTIQCQVDSQVTMMFWYRQQPGQSLTLIATANQGSEATYESGFVIDKFPISRPNLTFSTLTVSNMSPEDSSIYLCSVTGQGGYGYTFGSGTRLTVV.

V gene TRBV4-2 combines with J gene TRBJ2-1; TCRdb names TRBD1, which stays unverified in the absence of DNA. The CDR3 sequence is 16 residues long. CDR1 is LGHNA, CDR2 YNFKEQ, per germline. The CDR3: CASSLIGTGGEDEQFF.

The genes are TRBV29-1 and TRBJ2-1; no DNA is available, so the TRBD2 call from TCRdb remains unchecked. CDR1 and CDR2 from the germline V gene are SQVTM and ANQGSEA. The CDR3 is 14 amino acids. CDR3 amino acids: CSVVGAATYNEQFF.

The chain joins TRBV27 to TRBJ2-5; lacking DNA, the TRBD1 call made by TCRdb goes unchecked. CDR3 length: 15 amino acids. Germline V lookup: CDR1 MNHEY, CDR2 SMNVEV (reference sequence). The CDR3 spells CASSSFRGLRETQYF.